The T cell receptor (beta chain) described here comes from a study of beta chain features in type 1 diabetes. This CDR3 is 18 amino acids long. Germline CDR1 is SEHNR and CDR2 is FQNEAQ (reference sequence). V shed 3 bases and J 0 bases; nucleotides not matched to a gene: 8. As concerns this clone: Its antigen is currently unknown.

Notes on the study in general: Moderate yet significant TCRB CDR3 shortening was seen in Type 1 diabetes patients in all four CD4+ subsets.

The isolated RNA, all of it, was reverse transcribed, so expressed TCRB transcripts were what got sequenced. Produced via immunoSEQ multiplex PCR; TCRdb's table is partial and in-frame only. The sample lists hundreds of thousands of clones; 15% were seen once. Sequences were obtained from naive CD4+ T cells from blood. The chain combines TRBV7-9 with TRBJ2-6, with TRBD1 matching over 7 bases. This clonotype was sampled from a man younger than 35 with type 1 diabetes. The CDR3 protein is CASSFWDSVSSGANVLTF. CDR3 nucleotide sequence: TGTGCCAGCAGCTTCTGGGACAGCGTCAGCTCTGGGGCCAACGTCCTGACTTTC.